These 15 T cell receptor beta chains came from one sample sequenced in a study of cytomegalovirus exposure and HLA in healthy donors. The primer mix had 60 Vbeta and 13 Jbeta primers. Repertoires were generated with immunoSEQ multiplex PCR, while TCRdb's copy carries only in-frame clones and drops some. The sample carries about 120,000 clones, 75% to 85% recorded once. Sequenced: PBMCs. All receptors derive from a female donor in good health and CMV-seropositive.

The rearrangement joins TRBV7-8 to TRBJ2-1; 8 bases line up with TRBD2. Germline V gene lookup returns CDR1 SGHVS and CDR2 FQNEAQ. With V trimmed by 1 base and J by 7 bases, 9 bases remained unmatched. The CDR3 extends over 16 amino acids. This chain's CDR3 is CASSLGKRGRVNEQFF. DNA for the CDR3: TGTGCCAGCAGCTTAGGGAAGCGGGGGCGGGTTAATGAGCAGTTCTTC.

The J gene is TRBJ1-1, the V gene TRBV5-6; maybe TRBD1 (6 bases). The V gene lost 3 bases and the J gene lost 2 bases, with 14 bases spanning the gap. The CDR3 contains 15 residues. The V gene's germline CDR1 is SGHDT and CDR2 YYEEEE. The CDR3 coding sequence is TGTGCCAGCAGCTCAAAGGGGGACGGAAACACTGAAGCTTTCTTT. Encoded protein: CASSSKGDGNTEAFF.

The CDR3 here is CASSYAGQPNEKLFF. The CDR3 nucleotides are TGTGCCAGCAGTTACGCGGGACAGCCGAACGAAAAACTGTTTTTT. V and J are TRBV6-5 and TRBJ1-4; TRBD1 matches 7 bases. Losses at the gene ends were 2 bases for V and 8 bases for J; bases not matched to a gene: 8. The CDR3 is 15 amino acids. Germline V gives CDR1 MNHEY, CDR2 SVGAGI.

This clone has a handful of counts. The V and J genes are TRBV6-5 and TRBJ1-1; perhaps TRBD1 as D (5 bases). The V and J ends lost 7 bases and 1 base respectively, with 7 bases between them. The germline V gene has CDR1 MNHEY and CDR2 SVGAGI. The CDR3 is made up of 12 amino acids. The CDR3 spells CASKDKNTEAFF. DNA for the CDR3: TGTGCCAGCAAGGACAAGAACACTGAAGCTTTCTTT.

This chain joins TRBV7-8 and TRBJ2-1, with D maybe TRBD2 (6 bases). Between the trimmed V and J ends, which lost 2 bases and 7 bases, there was a span of 15 bases. The CDR3 is 15 residues long. Germline CDR1 is SGHVS and CDR2 is FQNEAQ. DNA of the CDR3: TGTGCCAGCAGCTTACCCGGGGGACGAGGGAATGAGCAGTTCTTC. Translation gives CASSLPGGRGNEQFF.

The chain joins TRBV6-6 to TRBJ1-1, with unresolved D. Germline V gene data show CDR1 as MNHNY and CDR2 as SVGAGI (reference sequence). V lost 6 bases and J 4 bases, leaving 3 bases between the germline ends. This CDR3 has 10 amino acids. The CDR3 spells CASRATEAFF. In DNA, the CDR3 is TGTGCCAGCAGGGCCACTGAAGCTTTCTTT.

This rearrangement joins TRBV6-5 to TRBJ2-1, with a tentative D call TRBD1 (6 bases). Trimming stripped 4 bases from V and 4 bases from J, with 14 bases between. The CDR3 has 15 amino acids. Germline values: CDR1 MNHEY, CDR2 SVGAGI. The CDR3 DNA reads as TGTGCCAGCAGTTTCCGGGACACCCGATACAATGAGCAGTTCTTC. Its translation is CASSFRDTRYNEQFF.

The count of this clone is one. This CDR3 is CASSLASQGSTDTQYF. Here the CDR3 DNA reads TGTGCCAGCAGCTTGGCCAGTCAGGGTTCGACAGATACGCAGTATTTT. This chain uses TRBV5-4 with TRBJ2-3; possible D gene TRBD1, 5 bases. Germline V lookup: CDR1 SGHNT, CDR2 YYREEE (reference sequence). V lost 0 bases and J lost 3, with 14 bases in between. CDR3 length: 16 residues.

This rearrangement joins TRBV6-5 to TRBJ1-1; 9 positions match TRBD1. CDR3 length: 11 residues. Germline loops: CDR1 MNHEY, CDR2 SVGAGI. The ends lost 6 bases at V and 10 bases at J; junction bases unmatched: 3. CDR3 amino acids: CASSPDRGAFF. CDR3 nucleotide sequence: TGTGCCAGCAGCCCGGACAGGGGAGCTTTCTTT.

In nucleotides, the CDR3 is TGCGCCAGCACCCCTTTTAAGGGGGCGAACTATGGCTACACCTTC. Its translation: CASTPFKGANYGYTF. The chain uses TRBV4-1 and TRBJ1-2; 7 bases fit TRBD1. Trimming removed 7 bases from V and 2 bases from J; junction bases left unmatched: 10. Germline CDR1 is MGHRA and CDR2 is YSYEKL. The CDR3 sequence is 15 residues long.

The rearrangement joins TRBV2 to TRBJ2-3, with a tentative D call TRBD2 (5 bases). Germline lookup yields CDR1 SNHLY and CDR2 FYNNEI. The CDR3 is 15 residues long. Trimming took 8 bases from V and 2 from J, leaving 17 bases between them. Here the CDR3 DNA reads TGTGCCAGCTCAGGAGTCAGCGGCGTCACAGATACGCAGTATTTT. This translates into CASSGVSGVTDTQYF.

The V and J genes are TRBV5-6 and TRBJ2-3; TRBD2 might be the D (7 bases). CDR3 length equals 15 residues. V was pared by 1 base and J by 4 bases, with 13 bases between. Germline CDR1 reads SGHDT; CDR2 reads YYEEEE. The CDR3 sequence is CASSLRGGSADTQYF. Written as DNA, the CDR3 is TGTGCCAGCAGCTTGAGGGGGGGGAGCGCAGATACGCAGTATTTT.

The chain couples TRBV7-9 to TRBJ2-1, with 8 bases that match TRBD2. V lost 4 bases, J lost 0 bases, and 2 bases stayed unmatched. CDR1 and CDR2 from the germline V gene are SEHNR and FQNEAQ (reference sequence). The CDR3 loop spans 15 amino acids. CDR3 protein: CASSSRGGSYNEQFF. As DNA, the CDR3 is TGTGCCAGCAGCTCCCGGGGGGGCTCCTACAATGAGCAGTTCTTC.

This chain joins TRBV6-5 and TRBJ2-5; unclear D gene. This CDR3 has 15 amino acids. V shed 1 base and J shed 0 bases, with 9 bases lying between them. Germline V gene sequence: CDR1 MNHEY, CDR2 SVGAGI. The CDR3 DNA sequence: TGTGCCAGCAGTTACTTCTCGAGTAACCAAGAGACCCAGTACTTC. It codes for CASSYFSSNQETQYF.

This clone appeared once. The CDR3 region has the DNA TGTGCCAGCAATCGACAGGGGGCGATCGAAAACACCATATATTTT. The encoded protein is CASNRQGAIENTIYF. This sequence joins TRBV6-1 and TRBJ1-3; 10 bases are shared with TRBD1. V gave up 7 bases and J gave up 6 bases; unmatched junction bases: 9. The CDR3 has 15 residues. Germline values: CDR1 MNHNS, CDR2 SASEGT.